The rows below give T cell receptor beta chains drawn from one sample of a study of shared clonotypes between healthy human individuals. The table came from immunoSEQ multiplex PCR; TCRdb's copy has only in-frame clones and leaves some out. The sample consists of around 1.1 million clones, 78% of them appearing once. Sample: memory CD4+ T cells from PBMCs. These TCRs come from a man aged 18 to 29 in good health. Some clones in this sample may be carry-over from other donors' samples. Each CDR3 is given with its conserved first and last residue.

CDR3,length,V,J
CASSLTGGRTNTGELFF,17,TRBV7-9,TRBJ2-2
CAWDGDYEQYF,11,TRBV30,TRBJ2-7
CASSPRLAVGSYEQYF,16,TRBV7-9,TRBJ2-7
CASSPSGVRGNEQFF,15,TRBV5-1,TRBJ2-1
CASSPMIGLVEQFF,14,TRBV9,TRBJ2-1
CASSSGGQGYEQYF,14,TRBV5-1,TRBJ2-7
CASSQLAGGPETQYF,15,TRBV7-8,TRBJ2-5
CASSARDGKYEQYF,14,TRBV11-2,TRBJ2-7
CASSEDFGEIRHF,13,TRBV25-1,TRBJ1-5
CASTDTGDTQYF,12,TRBV10-3,TRBJ2-3
CATSPEITLREQFF,14,TRBV15,TRBJ2-1
CAWRDYNEQFF,11,TRBV30,TRBJ2-1
CASSVQGNQETQYF,14,TRBV5-1,TRBJ2-5
CASSIQGGNTEAFF,14,TRBV5-1,TRBJ1-1
CASSAGLAGGGDTQYF,16,TRBV6-4,TRBJ2-3
CASSLGVTRTDTQYF,15,TRBV11-2,TRBJ2-3
CASSFAPGELFF,12,TRBV7-2,TRBJ2-2
CASSIQGGVTEAFF,14,TRBV6-5,TRBJ1-1
CASSSSAFGFQETQYF,16,TRBV4-1,TRBJ2-5
CASSSDRGSYNEQFF,15,TRBV7-2,TRBJ2-1
CASSPILAGGPREQYF,16,TRBV7-9,TRBJ2-7
CAWTFGAGLGKLFF,14,TRBV30,TRBJ1-4
CASSRPGQGFTGELFF,16,TRBV18,TRBJ2-2
CASRRGDRGQPLGYTF,16,TRBV6-6,TRBJ1-2
CAWINIQGVLNYGYTF,16,TRBV30,TRBJ1-2
CASSQDLRFYGYTF,14,TRBV14,TRBJ1-2
CASSPPTGYTGELFF,15,TRBV18,TRBJ2-2
CASSRGLAGPAGELFF,16,TRBV7-7,TRBJ2-2
CASSESRGHTGELFF,15,TRBV2,TRBJ2-2
CASSLLFSGNGGNNEKLFF,19,TRBV5-6,TRBJ1-4
CASSYERGGYEQYF,14,TRBV6-6,-
CASSQAGRYRDTQYF,15,TRBV14,TRBJ2-3
CASSFEAGNEQFF,13,TRBV27,TRBJ2-1
CASSQVIRSDGYTF,14,TRBV4-3,TRBJ1-2
CASSYTGASRTQGYTF,16,TRBV6-6,TRBJ1-2